This passage covers 18 T cell receptor beta chains from one sample sequenced in a study of post-analysis software for immune sequencing data. No antigens are known for them. Unique molecular identifiers featured in each of the TCR beta cDNA libraries. Each CDR3 protein is one row after TCRdb ran MiXCR on the PCR reads. Of 650,000 to 850,000 distinct CDR3 sequences listed, around 45% are singletons. Study-wide findings and caveats: TRBV5-6, TRBV5-1 and TRBV20-1 were among a few TRBV segments more frequent in patients than controls.

Sample: blood. All receptors derive from a girl aged 10-17 years with multiple sclerosis.

The gene calls are TRBV4-2 and TRBJ2-5, with TRBD2 identical over 10 bases. Germline loops: CDR1 LGHNA, CDR2 YNFKEQ. The CDR3 extends over 16 amino acids. V lost 3 bases to trimming and J lost 2 bases; unmatched junction nucleotides: 6. As DNA, the CDR3 is TGTGCCAGCAGCCAGTGGACTAGCGGCCTACAAGAGACCCAGTACTTC. Its protein product is CASSQWTSGLQETQYF.

This clonotype has only a few counts. The chain joins TRBV7-9 to TRBJ2-1; TRBD1 matches 10 bases. Losses at the gene ends were 6 bases for V and 0 bases for J; bases not matched to a gene: 14. CDR1 SEHNR and CDR2 FQNEAQ come from the germline V gene (reference sequence). The CDR3 spans 19 residues. In DNA, the CDR3 is TGTGCCAGCAGTCGCGGACAGGGGGGTACAACGAGCTCCTACAATGAGCAGTTCTTC. Translation: CASSRGQGGTTSSYNEQFF.

A few counts support this clonotype. This chain joins TRBV7-2 and TRBJ2-1; TRBD1 matches 7 bases. Trimming cost V 2 bases and J 2 bases; bases outside gene matches: 12. Germline CDR1 is SGHTA and CDR2 is FQGNSA. The CDR3 runs 18 residues. The CDR3 DNA is TGTGCCAGCAGCTTAAGGGGCCCGGTGGGACAGACCTACAATGAGCAGTTCTTC. Residues: CASSLRGPVGQTYNEQFF.

The chain carries TRBV12-3 or TRBV12-4 and TRBJ2-1, with a tentative D call TRBD2 (5 bases). The CDR3 loop spans 18 amino acids. The V gene lost 2 bases and the J gene lost 2 bases, with 19 bases spanning the gap. The CDR3 reads CASSLIRVFGEPYNEQFF. For the CDR3, the DNA is TGTGCCAGCAGTTTAATTCGGGTGTTCGGGGAACCCTACAATGAGCAGTTCTTC.

A word on this clonotype: A read error may explain this, as a much larger clone is one base away. The rearrangement uses TRBV20-1 and TRBJ1-1; D ambiguous. The germline gives CDR1 DFQATT, CDR2 SNEGSKA (reference sequence). The CDR3 is 14 residues long. V lost 2 bases, J lost 6 bases, and 16 bases lay in between. For the CDR3, the DNA is TGCAGTGCTAGAATACCGGGGAAAAACGCTGAAGCTTTCTTT. Its protein product is CSARIPGKNAEAFF.

The V call is TRBV20-1, the J call TRBJ2-7, with TRBD2 identical over 9 bases. The CDR3 has 14 residues. V shed 6 bases and J 7 bases; nucleotides not matched to a gene: 13. Germline V gene data show CDR1 as DFQATT and CDR2 as SNEGSKA (reference sequence). The CDR3 DNA follows: TGCAGTGCCCTGTCGCGGGAGGGTTACAATGAGCAGTACTTC. Translating it yields CSALSREGYNEQYF.

This clonotype was recorded a few times. This chain links TRBV5-6 with TRBJ2-7; 7 nucleotides align to TRBD1. The J segment lost 3 bases and the V segment lost 5 bases, leaving 8 bases of the junction unmatched. Germline assignment: CDR1 SGHDT and CDR2 YYEEEE. This CDR3 contains 14 residues. The CDR3 coding sequence is TGTGCCAGCAGACCACCAGGGGGTGTCTACGAGCAGTACTTC. Translation gives CASRPPGGVYEQYF.

This clonotype was seen a handful of times. The chain carries TRBV27 and TRBJ1-5, with D possibly TRBD1 on 6 matching bases. V was pared by 5 bases and J by 4 bases, with 15 bases between. Looked up from germline, CDR1 is MNHEY and CDR2 is SMNVEV (reference sequence). The CDR3 runs to 15 residues. The CDR3 reads CASSNYAQGNQPQHF. The CDR3 nucleotides are TGTGCCAGCAGTAATTATGCGCAGGGGAATCAGCCCCAGCATTTT.

As for this clonotype: A much bigger clone sits one base away, suggesting this may be a read error. The gene calls are TRBV20-1 and TRBJ2-1; 7 bases are shared with TRBD2. The CDR3 contains 20 residues. CDR1 DFQATT and CDR2 SNEGSKA come from the germline V gene (reference sequence). V dropped 0 bases and J dropped 5; count of bases not matched to a gene: 22. The CDR3 protein is CSARDPFGLVGGLTNNEQFF. CDR3 DNA sequence: TGCAGTGCTAGAGATCCCTTTGGACTAGTGGGAGGCCTAACTAACAATGAGCAGTTCTTC.

V and J are TRBV5-1 and TRBJ1-5; a possible D gene is TRBD2 (5 bases). The DNA end lines up better with TRBJ2-3; the J call may be wrong. The CDR3 runs to 16 residues. CDR1 and CDR2 (germline): SGHRS, YFSETQ. CDR3 DNA: TGCGCCAGCAGCTCCGGACGGGGTGGTGTCAATATGGCGCAGTATTTT. Its translation is CASSSGRGGVNMAQYF.

This chain joins TRBV7-9 and TRBJ1-1; 7 bases agree with TRBD1. The CDR3 covers 14 residues. Germline V gene data show CDR1 as SEHNR and CDR2 as FQNEAQ (reference sequence). V trimming: 5 bases; J trimming: 2 bases; junction bases outside the gene matches: 5. The CDR3 nucleotides read TGTGCCAGCAGCCGAGACAGGGCCAACACTGAAGCTTTCTTT. This codes for CASSRDRANTEAFF.

The gene calls are TRBV7-2 and TRBJ2-7; D ambiguous. V shed 2 bases and J shed 7 bases, with 15 bases lying between them. The CDR3 is 14 amino acids. CDR1 and CDR2 from the germline V gene are SGHTA and FQGNSA. DNA for the CDR3: TGTGCCAGCAGCTTATCGATGGCGGTCAATGAGCAGTACTTC. Translation: CASSLSMAVNEQYF.

In its sample, this clonotype was seen a few times. The V gene is TRBV6-5, the J gene TRBJ2-5; D uncertain. Trimming removed 0 bases at V and 3 bases at J, with 11 bases between. The length of the CDR3 is 15 residues. Germline V gene lookup returns CDR1 MNHEY and CDR2 SVGAGI. CDR3 protein: CASSYSPTIKETQYF. Written as DNA, the CDR3 is TGTGCCAGCAGTTACTCTCCGACCATCAAAGAGACCCAGTACTTC.

This clonotype has more than one count but fewer than ten. The CDR3 DNA sequence: TGTGCCAGCAGTCCCGCTTTCGGGGCCAACGTCCTGACTTTC. This codes for CASSPAFGANVLTF. This chain joins TRBV27 and TRBJ2-6; D is unclear. The CDR3 loop spans 14 amino acids. V lost 5 bases, J lost 4 bases, and 9 bases lay in between. Germline CDR1 is MNHEY and CDR2 is SMNVEV (reference sequence).

V gene TRBV5-6 combines with J gene TRBJ2-7; TRBD1 or TRBD2 may be the D gene (5 bases each). The V and J ends lost 3 bases and 12 bases respectively, with 16 bases between them. Germline loops: CDR1 SGHDT, CDR2 YYEEEE. CDR3 length: 12 amino acids. The CDR3 nucleotides read TGTGCCAGCAGCTCGTCCGGGACGGAGACGTACTTC. Translation: CASSSSGTETYF.

The genes are TRBV27 and TRBJ2-4; D gene ambiguous. The better agreement between TRBJ2-7 and the DNA end casts doubt on the J call. The CDR3 runs to 13 residues. Germline V gene sequence: CDR1 MNHEY, CDR2 SMNVEV (reference sequence). The CDR3 DNA reads TGTGCCAGCAGTTTATCTGAAGGGAACGAGCAGTACTTC. Its protein product is CASSLSEGNEQYF.

The chain combines TRBV12-3 or TRBV12-4 with TRBJ2-7, with D uncertain. The V end was cut by 0 bases, the J end by 0 bases, with 9 bases between. CDR3 length equals 15 residues. The CDR3 here is CASSLASKGSYEQYF. CDR3 bases: TGTGCCAGCAGTTTAGCGTCTAAAGGCTCCTACGAGCAGTACTTC.

The J gene is TRBJ2-4, the V gene TRBV29-1; 7 bases match TRBD2. The J call may be wrong; the DNA end is better matched by TRBJ2-7. This CDR3 has 15 residues. The germline V gene has CDR1 SQVTM and CDR2 ANQGSEA. The CDR3 is CSVEWPGGSSYEQYF. CDR3 in DNA: TGCAGCGTTGAATGGCCGGGCGGGAGTTCCTACGAGCAGTACTTC.